The entry that follows covers one T cell receptor (beta chain) sequence. Its antigen is not known. This entry belongs to a study of OX40 agonist ivuxolimab in advanced cancers. About the study: Patients were treated with intravenous ivuxolimab, dosed at 0.01 to 10 mg/kg and infused every 2 weeks. Males comprised approximately 81% of the group, whose mean age was approximately 60 years (range 23 to 79). Study conclusions and caveats: In general, CD8+ T cells held more expanded clones than CD4+ did, on average. Clones of CD4+ and CD8+ blood T cells grew by week 6 at doses of 0.1 to 3.0 mg/kg.

Sequencing was performed with immunoSEQ multiplex PCR; in TCRdb, only in-frame clones are kept and a portion is missing. The data contain 60,000 or so clones, 87% of them singletons. Per germline, CDR1 MNHNS and CDR2 SASEGT. The CDR3 length is 16 residues. The trim removed 4 bases at V and 6 bases at J, leaving 9 bases unmatched. The chain is built from TRBV6-1 and TRBJ1-2, with TRBD1 matching over 12 bases. Sequencing used CD4+ or CD8+ T cells sorted from blood, obtained in a trial of the OX40 agonist ivuxolimab. The clonotype originates from an adult with an advanced solid tumor such as melanoma, head and neck, liver or kidney cancer. The CDR3 region is CASSGDRGRLMDGYTF. DNA of the CDR3: TGTGCCAGCAGTGGGGACAGGGGGCGCCTAATGGATGGCTACACCTTC.